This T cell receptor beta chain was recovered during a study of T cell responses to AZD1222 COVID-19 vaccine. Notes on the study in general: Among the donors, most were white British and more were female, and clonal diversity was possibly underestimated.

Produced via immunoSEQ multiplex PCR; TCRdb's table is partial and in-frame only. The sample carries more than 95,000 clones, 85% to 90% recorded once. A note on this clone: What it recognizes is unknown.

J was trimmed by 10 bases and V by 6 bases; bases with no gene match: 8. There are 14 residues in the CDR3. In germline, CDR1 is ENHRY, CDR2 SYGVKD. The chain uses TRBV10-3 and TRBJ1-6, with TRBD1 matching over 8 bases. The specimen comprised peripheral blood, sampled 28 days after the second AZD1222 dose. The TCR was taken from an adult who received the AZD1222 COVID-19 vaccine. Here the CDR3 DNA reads TGTGCCATCAGGGGAGACAGGGGCCGATCACCCCTCCACTTT. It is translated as CAIRGDRGRSPLHF.